The rows below give T cell receptor beta chains drawn from one sample of a study of blood T cells in healthy people across ages. TCRdb independently ran MiXCR on the 5' RACE reads; one entry per CDR3 protein. The sample includes about 290,000 distinct CDR3 sequences, 25% to 30% of them seen just once. The sequenced sample consisted of blood. The receptors shown here come from a woman in her seventies in good health. CDR3s include the opening cysteine and the closing phenylalanine or tryptophan. The D gene is left open where the match is weak. Size values are once, few and many counts, or a class for expanded clones, and some rows have none.

few	TRBJ1-5	TRBV28	16	NA	CASSSLFRGSNQPQHF	TGTGCCAGCAGTTCACTCTTCAGGGGTAGTAATCAGCCCCAGCATTTT
NA	TRBJ2-5	TRBV6-1	16	NA	CAGTRGQAKRGESQYF	TGTGCCGGTACTCGAGGACAGGCGAAGAGGGGGGAGAGCCAGTACTTC
NA	TRBJ1-2	TRBV12-3/TRBV12-4	14	NA	CASSFQDRVYGYTF	TGTGCCAGCAGTTTCCAGGACAGAGTCTATGGCTACACCTTC
many	TRBJ2-3	TRBV6-5	13	NA	CASSYGGPDTQYF	TGTGCCAGCAGTTACGGGGGACCAGATACGCAGTATTTT
few	TRBJ2-7	TRBV3-1	11	NA	CASSQRKEQYF	TGTGCCAGCAGCCAAAGGAAGGAGCAGTACTTC
many	TRBJ1-1	TRBV28	13	NA	CASSLSRGKQAFF	TGTGCCAGCAGTTTATCCCGTGGCAAGCAGGCTTTCTTT
NA	TRBJ2-5	TRBV20-1	13	TRBD1	CSARGQGVQTQYF	TGCAGTGCTAGAGGACAGGGGGTACAGACCCAGTACTTC
NA	TRBJ2-2	TRBV3-1	18	TRBD2	CASSQRPSGRSFTGELFF	TGTGCCAGCAGCCAGAGACCTAGCGGGAGGTCCTTCACCGGGGAGCTGTTTTTT
NA	TRBJ1-2	TRBV4-3	15	NA	CASSLIGGSIHGYTF	TGCGCCAGCAGCCTCATCGGGGGTTCGATCCATGGCTACACCTTC
NA	TRBJ2-5	TRBV5-1	14	TRBD2	CASSLGTSGRTQYF	TGCGCCAGCAGCCTCGGGACTAGCGGGAGGACCCAGTACTTC
few	TRBJ2-5	TRBV3-1	22	TRBD2	CASSQDFVSSSGRVEWGETQYF	TGTGCCAGCAGCCAAGATTTCGTGTCGAGTAGCGGGAGAGTAGAATGGGGAGAGACCCAGTACTTC
many	TRBJ2-4	TRBV7-2	15	TRBD2	CASSPGLAGKNIQYF	TGTGCCAGCAGTCCGGGACTAGCGGGCAAAAACATTCAGTACTTC
few	TRBJ2-1	TRBV7-3	14	TRBD2	CASSFAGGDNEQFF	TGTGCCAGCAGCTTCGCGGGAGGGGACAATGAGCAGTTCTTC
few	TRBJ2-2	TRBV7-3	14	NA	CASSLWGPTGELFF	TGTGCCAGCAGCTTGTGGGGGCCCACCGGGGAGCTGTTTTTT
NA	TRBJ2-7	TRBV7-2	13	NA	CASSLDIDHEQCF	TGTGCCAGCAGCTTAGATATAGACCACGAGCAGTGCTTC
few	TRBJ1-6	TRBV28	13	NA	CASMTTGNSPLHF	TGTGCCAGCATGACTACTGGCAATTCACCCCTCCACTTT
NA	TRBJ1-5	TRBV6-5	12	TRBD1	CASSTGAQPQHF	TGTGCCAGCAGTACAGGGGCACAGCCCCAGCATTTT
NA	TRBJ2-3	TRBV6-4	19	NA	CASSESRGTSGSSTDTQYF	TGTGCCAGCAGTGAGAGCAGGGGTACCAGCGGAAGTAGCACAGATACGCAGTATTTT
NA	TRBJ1-5	TRBV28	16	NA	CASSDGKKGGNQPQHF	TGTGCCAGCAGCGACGGAAAAAAAGGGGGCAATCAGCCCCAGCATTTT
many	TRBJ2-1	TRBV5-1	19	NA	CASSLEGGWAASSYNEQFF	TGCGCCAGCAGCTTGGAGGGGGGGTGGGCAGCGAGCTCCTACAATGAGCAGTTCTTC
few	TRBJ1-2	TRBV29-1	16	NA	CSVDLPGHLASYGYTF	TGCAGCGTTGACCTCCCAGGACACCTTGCTTCATATGGCTACACCTTC
NA	TRBJ2-2	TRBV6-6	13	NA	CASRGRGTGELFF	TGTGCCAGCAGGGGGCGAGGGACCGGGGAGCTGTTTTTT
NA	TRBJ2-1	TRBV10-3	13	TRBD2	CAIGLADYNEQFF	TGTGCCATCGGACTAGCGGACTACAATGAGCAGTTCTTC
few	TRBJ2-1	TRBV6-2/TRBV6-3	16	TRBD2	CASRTTSAWAYNEQFF	TGTGCCAGCAGAACAACTAGCGCCTGGGCCTACAATGAGCAGTTCTTC
NA	TRBJ2-2	TRBV20-1	16	NA	CSARDRRDGRAGELFF	TGCAGTGCTAGAGATCGCAGGGATGGAAGAGCCGGGGAGCTGTTTTTT
few	TRBJ1-1	TRBV20-1	12	NA	CSASQGSTEAFF	TGCAGTGCTAGTCAGGGAAGCACTGAAGCTTTCTTT
few	TRBJ2-5	TRBV7-2	15	NA	CASSLSGGEQETQYF	TGTGCCAGCAGCTTATCCGGCGGGGAACAAGAGACCCAGTACTTC
NA	TRBJ2-7	TRBV7-2	14	TRBD2	CASSSLAGIDEQYF	TGTGCCAGCAGCTCGCTAGCGGGAATCGACGAGCAGTACTTC
NA	TRBJ2-1	TRBV6-5	15	TRBD2	CASSHLAGGPNEQFF	TGTGCCAGCAGTCATTTAGCGGGGGGGCCCAATGAGCAGTTCTTC
NA	TRBJ2-3	TRBV3-1	12	NA	CASSHQVDTQYF	TGTGCCAGCAGCCACCAAGTAGATACGCAGTATTTT
NA	TRBJ1-1	TRBV7-9	14	NA	CACSFTDEGGEAFF	TGTGCCTGCAGCTTCACAGACGAGGGGGGTGAAGCTTTCTTT
NA	TRBJ1-4	TRBV18	16	NA	CASSPSQGRSNEKLFF	TGTGCCAGCTCACCATCTCAGGGGCGCTCGAATGAAAAACTGTTTTTT
few	TRBJ1-4	TRBV5-5	12	TRBD1	CASSLSPHRGVF	TGTGCCAGCAGCTTGTCCCCTCACAGGGGGGTTTTT
NA	TRBJ2-1	TRBV28	16	NA	CASRGFTGYSYNEQFF	TGTGCCAGCAGGGGATTCACAGGGTACTCCTACAATGAGCAGTTCTTC
few	TRBJ2-1	TRBV6-5	16	NA	CASSYRAVGSYNEQFF	TGTGCCAGCAGTTACCGGGCGGTGGGATCCTACAATGAGCAGTTCTTC
once	TRBJ1-2	TRBV28	14	TRBD1	CASSSGQGVRGYTF	TGTGCCAGCAGTTCGGGACAGGGAGTGCGTGGCTACACCTTC
few	TRBJ1-1	TRBV18	13	NA	CASSRTDNTEAFF	TGTGCCAGCTCACGGACAGACAACACTGAAGCTTTCTTT
few	TRBJ1-2	TRBV7-9	15	NA	CASSLPGTSGGGYTF	TGTGCCAGCAGCTTACCGGGCACAAGCGGGGGTGGCTACACCTTC
few	TRBJ2-7	TRBV7-6	13	NA	CASSQGQGSEQYF	TGTGCCAGCAGCCAAGGGCAGGGATCCGAGCAGTACTTC
NA	TRBJ2-5	TRBV7-9	17	NA	CASSPTLDSDETRTQYF	TGTGCCAGCAGCCCAACGCTGGACAGTGATGAAACTCGGACCCAGTACTTC
NA	TRBJ1-2	TRBV7-9	13	NA	CASSLDEVRGYTF	TGTGCCAGCAGCTTAGATGAGGTGCGGGGCTACACCTTC
NA	TRBJ1-6	TRBV28	15	TRBD1	CASSSAGTGDSPLHF	TGTGCCAGCAGTTCAGCCGGGACAGGGGATTCACCCCTCCACTTT
few	TRBJ2-1	TRBV6-1	16	TRBD2	CASSGKLAGGYNEQFF	TGTGCCAGCAGTGGGAAACTAGCGGGGGGTTACAATGAGCAGTTCTTC